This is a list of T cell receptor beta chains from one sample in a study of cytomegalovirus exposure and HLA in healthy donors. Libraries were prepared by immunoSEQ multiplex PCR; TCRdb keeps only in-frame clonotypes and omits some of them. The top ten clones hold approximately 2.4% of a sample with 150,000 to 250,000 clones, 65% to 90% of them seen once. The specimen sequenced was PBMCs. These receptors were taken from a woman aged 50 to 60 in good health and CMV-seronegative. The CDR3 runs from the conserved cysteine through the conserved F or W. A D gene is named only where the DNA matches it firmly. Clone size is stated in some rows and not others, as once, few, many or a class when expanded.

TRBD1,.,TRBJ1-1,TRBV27,TGTGCCAGCAGATGGGACAGGAAGAACACTGAAGCTTTCTTT,CASRWDRKNTEAFF
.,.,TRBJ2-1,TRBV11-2,TGTGCCAGCAGTTTCACCGTCCTGCGGCACAATGAGCAGTTCTTC,CASSFTVLRHNEQFF
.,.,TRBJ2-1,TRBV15,TGTGCCACCAGCAGAGGCGGGTTGGAGGGGAAATCCAATGAGCAGTTCTTC,CATSRGGLEGKSNEQFF
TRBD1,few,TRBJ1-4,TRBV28,TGTGCCAGCAGTAAACAGGGGGCGGCTAATGAAAAACTGTTTTTT,CASSKQGAANEKLFF
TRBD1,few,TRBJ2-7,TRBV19,TGTGCCAGTAGCCAGGACAGGGGATACGAGCAGTACTTC,CASSQDRGYEQYF
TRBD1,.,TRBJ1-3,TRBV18,TGTGCCAGCTCAACGGGACAGGGGGCTGGAAACACCATATATTTT,CASSTGQGAGNTIYF
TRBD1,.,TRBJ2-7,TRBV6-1,TGTGCCAGCAGTGAGCAGGGGGTCTCCTACGAGCAGTACTTC,CASSEQGVSYEQYF
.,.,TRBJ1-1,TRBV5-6,TGTGCCAGCAGCGGCGAGTGGGGGGGAGCTTTCTTT,CASSGEWGGAFF
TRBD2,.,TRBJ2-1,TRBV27,TGTGCCAGCTTGGAAGCGGGAGGGCCGGGCAATGAGCAGTTCTTC,CASLEAGGPGNEQFF
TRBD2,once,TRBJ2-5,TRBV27,TGTGCCAGCAGGATACTAGCGGGAGGGCCTGGGGTAGGGGAAGAGACCCAGTACTTC,CASRILAGGPGVGEETQYF
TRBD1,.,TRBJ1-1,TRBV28,TGTGCCAGCAGTTTCACACACAGGGGGTATACCCTTGAAGCTTTCTTT,CASSFTHRGYTLEAFF
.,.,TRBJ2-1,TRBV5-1,TGCGCCAGCAGCTTGGGGGTCGGGGTTAGCGGTGAGCAGTTCTTC,CASSLGVGVSGEQFF
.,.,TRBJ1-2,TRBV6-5,TGTGCCAGCAGAGGGACACCTAACTATGGCTACACCTTC,CASRGTPNYGYTF
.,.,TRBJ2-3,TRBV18,TGTGCCAGCTCACTCTCCAGGCACCACACAGATACGCAGTATTTT,CASSLSRHHTDTQYF
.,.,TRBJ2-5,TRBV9,TGTGCCAGCAGCGTGTCTTATTCGGAGACCCAGTACTTC,CASSVSYSETQYF
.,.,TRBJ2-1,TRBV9,TGTGCCAGTAGTGGATTCGGGGGCTCCTACAATGAGCAGTTCTTC,CASSGFGGSYNEQFF
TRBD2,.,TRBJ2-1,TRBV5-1,TGCGCCAGCAGCATGGCTCCAGGGACTAACAATGAGCAGTTCTTC,CASSMAPGTNNEQFF
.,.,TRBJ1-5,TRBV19,TGTGCCAGTAGTATAGGCCGACAGCCGTATCAGCCCCAGCATTTT,CASSIGRQPYQPQHF
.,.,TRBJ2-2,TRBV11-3,TGTGCCAGCAGCGGCGGGACCGCGAACACCGGGGAGCTGTTTTTT,CASSGGTANTGELFF
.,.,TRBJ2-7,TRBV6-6,TGTGCCAGCAGCGACGGCCTAACAAAGGGGATTTACGAGCAGTACTTC,CASSDGLTKGIYEQYF
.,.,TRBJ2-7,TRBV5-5,TGTGCCAGCAGCTTGGAACAGGGTCTACCCTCCTACGAGCAGTACTTC,CASSLEQGLPSYEQYF
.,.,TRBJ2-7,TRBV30,TGTGCCTGGAGTGTACTAAGCGAGCAGTACTTC,CAWSVLSEQYF
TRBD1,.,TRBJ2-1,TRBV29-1,TGCAGCGTTGAAGATCGGGGACAGGGGGGGAATGAGCAGCTCTTC,CSVEDRGQGGNEQLF
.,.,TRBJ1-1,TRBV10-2,TGCGCCAGCAGTGAATACAGGTTGAACACTGAAGCTTTCTTT,CASSEYRLNTEAFF
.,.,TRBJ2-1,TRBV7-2,TGTGCCAGCAGCTTACTACGGCGGGAGCAGTTCTTC,CASSLLRREQFF
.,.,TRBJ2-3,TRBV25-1,TGTGCCAGCAGTGATTTCGGGGGTGAGGGCACAGATACGCAGTATTTT,CASSDFGGEGTDTQYF
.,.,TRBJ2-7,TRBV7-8,TGTGCCAGCAGCTCGAGGGGGGGGAGGGCCCTCTACGAGCAGTACTTC,CASSSRGGRALYEQYF
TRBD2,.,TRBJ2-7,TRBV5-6,TGTGCCAGCAGTCGGGCTCTAGCGGGAAGCTTTTACGAGCAGTACTTC,CASSRALAGSFYEQYF
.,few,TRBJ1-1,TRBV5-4,TGTGCCAGCAGCTCGACCGGGGGTGGCACTGAAGCTTTCTTT,CASSSTGGGTEAFF
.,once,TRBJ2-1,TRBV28,TGTGCCAGCAGTTTCGGTCAGGTCTACAATGAGCAGTTCTTC,CASSFGQVYNEQFF
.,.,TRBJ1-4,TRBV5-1,TGCGCCAGCAGCTTACGGACAGCAACTAATGAAAAACTGTTTTTT,CASSLRTATNEKLFF
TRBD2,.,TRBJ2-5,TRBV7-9,TGTGCCAGCAGCCGCGAACTAGCGGTGGGGGAGACCCAGTACTTC,CASSRELAVGETQYF
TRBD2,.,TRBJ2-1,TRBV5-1,TGCGCCAGCAGCTTTCTAGCGGGAGTTAATAATGAGCAGTTCTTC,CASSFLAGVNNEQFF
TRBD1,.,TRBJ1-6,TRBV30,TGTGCCTGGAGTGTAAAACAGGGGAGGTCACCCCTCCACTTT,CAWSVKQGRSPLHF
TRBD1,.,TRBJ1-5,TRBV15,TGTGCCACCAAGCAGTCGAAGGGGGCAGCCCAGGGCAATCAGCCCCAGCATTTT,CATKQSKGAAQGNQPQHF
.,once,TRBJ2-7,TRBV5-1,TGCGCCAGCAGGCGGATCTACTCCTACGAGCAGTACTTC,CASRRIYSYEQYF
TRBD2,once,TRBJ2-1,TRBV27,TGTGCCAGCAGACCCGAAGGGACTAGCGGGAAAAATGAGCAGTTCTTC,CASRPEGTSGKNEQFF
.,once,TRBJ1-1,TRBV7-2,TGTGCCAGCAGCTTTCGATTCGTTGCGCCCAACACTGAAGCTTTCTTT,CASSFRFVAPNTEAFF
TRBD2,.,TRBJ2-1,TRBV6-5,TGTGCCAGCAGTAAACTAGCGGGAGAATACAATGAGCAGCTCTTC,CASSKLAGEYNEQLF
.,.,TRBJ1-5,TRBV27,TGTGCCAGCAGTCCAGACAGGTTGGGATTGCAGCCCCAGCATTTT,CASSPDRLGLQPQHF
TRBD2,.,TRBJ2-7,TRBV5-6,TGTGCCAGCAGCTTGTCGCCCCTAGCGGGAGGTAAAAACGAGCAGTACTTC,CASSLSPLAGGKNEQYF
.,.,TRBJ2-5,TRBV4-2,TGTGCCAGCAGCCAACTAAAACAGGGTATAGGGGAGACCCAGTACTTC,CASSQLKQGIGETQYF
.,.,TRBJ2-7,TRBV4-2,TGTGCCAGCAGCCAAGATGACAACGACCCCCCATCCGAGCAGTACTTC,CASSQDDNDPPSEQYF
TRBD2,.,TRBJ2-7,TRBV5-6,TGTGCCAGCAGCTTGGGACCACTAGCGGAGATCTACGAGCAGTACTTC,CASSLGPLAEIYEQYF
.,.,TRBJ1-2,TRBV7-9,TGTGCCAGCAGCTTAAATAATGCAGGCAGCTATGGCTACACCTTC,CASSLNNAGSYGYTF
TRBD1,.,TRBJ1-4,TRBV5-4,TGTGCCAGCAGCTTCCTGACAGGGGAAAATGAAAAACTGTTTTTT,CASSFLTGENEKLFF
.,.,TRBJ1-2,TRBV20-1,TGCAGTGCCGCGGGGGGGGATGGCTACACCTTC,CSAAGGDGYTF
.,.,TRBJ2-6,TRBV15,TGTGCCACCAGCAGAGATTATCCCTCTGGGGCCAACGTCCTGACTTTC,CATSRDYPSGANVLTF
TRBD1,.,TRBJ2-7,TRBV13,TGTGCCAGCAGCTCAATCTCCCCCTCTCGGGACAGCTACTCCTACGAGCAGTACTTC,CASSSISPSRDSYSYEQYF
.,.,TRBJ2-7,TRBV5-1,TGCGCCAGCAGCTTGTTAGTCGGGACCTACGAGCAGTACTTC,CASSLLVGTYEQYF
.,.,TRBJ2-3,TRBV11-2,TGTGCCAGCAGCGCAAGCGGGTCGGGCACAGATACGCAGTATTTT,CASSASGSGTDTQYF
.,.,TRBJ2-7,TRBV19,TGTGCCAGTTCTGACTGGATGACCTACGAGCAGTACTTC,CASSDWMTYEQYF
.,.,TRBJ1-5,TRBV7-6,TGTGCCAGCAGCTTAGGAGTCCAGGGAGGTAATCAGCCCCAGCATTTT,CASSLGVQGGNQPQHF
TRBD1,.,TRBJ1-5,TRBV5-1,TGCGCCAGCAGCCCGAATCCGACCGGGACAGCTAACAATCAGCCCCAGCATTTT,CASSPNPTGTANNQPQHF
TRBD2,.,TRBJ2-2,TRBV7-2,TGTGCCAGCAGCTTTAAGCGGGAGGGCCCGGGCGGGGAGCTGTTTTTT,CASSFKREGPGGELFF